Shown below are 16 T cell receptor beta chains from a single sample sequenced in a study of T cells in lung cancer brain metastases. Only in-frame clones appear in the TCRdb table, and some are missing; sequencing was by immunoSEQ multiplex PCR. The sample yields fewer than 6,000 clones, 80% to 85% seen once. The sample taken for sequencing was tumor tissue from the primary lung tumor. The origin of the receptors is a woman aged 45 to 65 with non-small cell lung cancer.

This chain links TRBV11-2 with TRBJ2-5; the D gene could be TRBD1 or TRBD2 (5 bases each). CDR1 is SGHAT, CDR2 FQNNGV, per germline. This CDR3 comprises 16 residues. V dropped 6 bases and J dropped 2 bases, with 19 bases sitting between them. CDR3 amino acids: CASSLGVGLGQETQYF. DNA of the CDR3: TGTGCCAGCAGTTTGGGGGTGGGTTTGGGACAAGAGACCCAGTACTTC.

The chain employs TRBV7-9 and TRBJ2-1; weak D call: TRBD2 (6 bases). The V gene's germline CDR1 is SEHNR and CDR2 FQNEAQ (reference sequence). This CDR3 is built from 12 residues. V was cut by 3 bases and J by 13 bases, with 13 bases left in between. The CDR3 region is CASSFSGGTQFF. CDR3 nucleotides: TGTGCCAGCAGCTTTTCCGGCGGGACTCAGTTCTTC.

On this clone itself: A read error may produce the germline difference seen at one junction end. This chain joins TRBV7-9 and TRBJ2-6, with a tentative D call TRBD1 (6 bases). This CDR3 contains 17 residues. CDR1 and CDR2 from the germline V gene are SEHNR and FQNEAQ (reference sequence). CDR3 region: CTSSRTDSLSGANVLTF. The CDR3 coding sequence is TGTACCAGCAGCCGGACGGACAGTTTATCTGGGGCCAACGTCCTGACTTTC. Filled out from reference TRBV7-9 and TRBJ2-6, the complete variable domain reads DTGVSQNPRHKITKRGQNVTFRCDPISEHNRLYWYRQTLGQGPEFLTYFQNEAQLEKSRLLSDRFSAERPKGSFSTLEIQRTEQGDSAMYLCTSSRTDSLSGANVLTFGAGSRLTVL.

This sequence joins TRBV2 and TRBJ2-1, with 9 bases lining up with TRBD2. The germline V gene has CDR1 SNHLY and CDR2 FYNNEI. V was pared by 4 bases and J by 7 bases, with 14 bases of the junction left unmatched. The CDR3 sequence is 17 residues long. The CDR3 sequence is CASSVVSGSIVENEQFF. In nucleotides, the CDR3 is TGTGCCAGCAGTGTTGTTAGCGGGAGTATTGTAGAGAATGAGCAGTTCTTC.

The V call is TRBV11-3, the J call TRBJ1-6; TRBD1 might be the D (5 bases). V lost 4 bases to trimming and J lost 4 bases, with 11 bases between them. The germline gives CDR1 SGHNT, CDR2 YENEEA. The CDR3 sequence is 15 residues long. The CDR3 sequence is CASSSNTGYNSPLHF. DNA for the CDR3: TGTGCCAGCAGCTCAAACACAGGTTATAATTCACCCCTCCACTTT.

The chain employs TRBV5-1 and TRBJ2-2; 7 positions match TRBD2. The CDR3 covers 17 residues. Germline V lookup: CDR1 SGHRS, CDR2 YFSETQ. The V gene end was trimmed by 4 bases and the J gene end by 1 base; junction bases not matched to a gene: 10. The DNA for the CDR3 is TGCGCCAGCAGCCTTCTTGTGTTAGCGGGGAACACCGGGGAGCTGTTTTTT. It specifies CASSLLVLAGNTGELFF.

The chain recombines TRBV2 with TRBJ1-4; 8 nucleotides line up with TRBD1. V lost 3 bases to trimming and J lost 8 bases; unmatched junction nucleotides: 11. This CDR3 is 16 amino acids long. Germline V gives CDR1 SNHLY, CDR2 FYNNEI. DNA for the CDR3: TGTGCCAGCAGTGAGGACCGACAGGGGTTTGGGGAAAAACTGTTTTTT. Translated: CASSEDRQGFGEKLFF. The complete variable domain, with remaining parts taken from reference TRBV2 and TRBJ1-4, reads EPEVTQTPSHQVTQMGQEVILRCVPISNHLYFYWYRQILGQKVEFLVSFYNNEISEKSEIFDDQFSVERPDGSNFTLKIRSTKLEDSAMYFCASSEDRQGFGEKLFFGSGTQLSVL.

V and J are TRBV5-5 and TRBJ1-3; 9 bases agree with TRBD1. CDR3 length equals 17 residues. J gave up 4 bases and V 0 bases, and 8 bases lay outside the gene matches. In germline, CDR1 is SGHKS, CDR2 YYEKEE (reference sequence). CDR3 sequence reads: CASSLETYRGQGNTIYF. The CDR3 region has the DNA TGTGCCAGCAGCTTGGAAACATACAGGGGGCAAGGAAACACCATATATTTT.

This chain uses TRBV6-5 with TRBJ2-5; D is unresolved. CDR3 length equals 15 residues. Germline CDR1 is MNHEY and CDR2 is SVGAGI. Trimming left V 8 bases short and J 0 bases short, with 16 bases between. This chain's CDR3 is CASRLGQLYQETQYF. The CDR3 nucleotides are TGTGCCAGCCGCCTCGGGCAGCTGTACCAAGAGACCCAGTACTTC.

The chain uses TRBV11-2 and TRBJ1-1; no firm D call. V was pared by 1 base and J by 11 bases, with 8 bases between. The germline V gene has CDR1 SGHAT and CDR2 FQNNGV. CDR3 length equals 11 residues. Written as DNA, the CDR3 is TGTGCCAGCAGCTTAGCGAGAGAGGCTTTCTTT. It encodes CASSLAREAFF.

The V gene is TRBV18, the J gene TRBJ1-2, with 7 positions matching TRBD1. The CDR3 has 15 amino acids. Germline V gene sequence: CDR1 KGHSH, CDR2 LQKENI. The V gene end was trimmed by 5 bases and the J gene end by 8 bases; junction bases not matched to a gene: 14. The DNA for the CDR3 is TGTGCCAGCTCAGAGAACAGGGGTTGGACGGGCGGCTACACCTTC. It encodes CASSENRGWTGGYTF.

The V gene is TRBV7-2, the J gene TRBJ2-7; 10 bases are shared with TRBD2. This CDR3 is built from 16 residues. Looked up from germline, CDR1 is SGHTA and CDR2 is FQGNSA. Trimming cost V 5 bases and J 4 bases; bases outside gene matches: 11. CDR3 sequence reads: CASSPDGFSGGYEQYF. The CDR3 nucleotides are TGTGCCAGCAGCCCCGACGGCTTTAGCGGGGGGTACGAGCAGTACTTC.

This clone turned up a few times. The rearrangement uses TRBV5-1 and TRBJ2-2, with no clear D. V was cut by 0 bases and J by 0 bases, with 6 bases left in between. Per the germline V gene, CDR1 is SGHRS and CDR2 is YFSETQ. The CDR3 is 15 amino acids. The CDR3 DNA reads TGCGCCAGCAGCTTGGGAGTTCCGAACACCGGGGAGCTGTTTTTT. The encoded protein is CASSLGVPNTGELFF.

The CDR3 DNA follows: TGTGCCAGCAGTGAAGCACCAGAAAACATTCAGTACTTC. It encodes CASSEAPENIQYF. The V and J genes are TRBV6-1 and TRBJ2-4; no definite D call. Germline values: CDR1 MNHNS, CDR2 SASEGT. The V end was cut by 0 bases, the J end by 5 bases, with 5 bases between. The CDR3 runs 13 residues.

The genes are TRBV2 and TRBJ1-1; D is uncertain. The germline CDR1 and CDR2 sequences are SNHLY and FYNNEI. The CDR3 covers 14 residues. Trimming shortened V by 7 bases and J by 0 bases, and 12 bases separated the two germline ends. DNA for the CDR3: TGTGCCAGCACCCCGAATGAACTGAACACTGAAGCTTTCTTT. Protein product: CASTPNELNTEAFF.

The chain joins TRBV5-4 to TRBJ1-1; D unresolved. V was clipped by 4 bases and J by 1 base, with 14 bases between them. The CDR3 runs 15 residues. Looked up from germline, CDR1 is SGHNT and CDR2 is YYREEE (reference sequence). CDR3 bases: TGTGCCAGCAGCCTAGCGGAGAGGGCGAACACTGAAGCTTTCTTT. This encodes CASSLAERANTEAFF.